The TCR beta chain described here comes from a study of cytomegalovirus exposure and HLA in healthy donors. A remark on this clone: What it binds is not known.

PCR involved 60 Vbeta and 13 Jbeta primers. Sequencing was performed with immunoSEQ multiplex PCR; in TCRdb, only in-frame clones are kept and a portion is missing. Among about 160,000 clones listed, roughly 77% were seen once. This CDR3 spans 18 amino acids. V dropped 2 bases and J dropped 0 bases, with 18 bases sitting between them. Germline assignment: CDR1 MGHRA and CDR2 YSYEKL. General observations from the study: Analysis performed later showed TCR beta chains linked to HLA being more clonally expanded than equally common others. Researchers catalogued around 150 TCR beta chains as cytomegalovirus-associated.

Sequenced material: PBMCs. The sequence was collected from a woman under 30 in good health and CMV-seronegative. J is TRBJ2-3 and V is TRBV4-1, with D perhaps matching TRBD1 (5 bases). CDR3 DNA: TGCGCCAGCAGCCAACGGGTCCTCCACGACAGTAGCACAGATACGCAGTATTTT. Translation: CASSQRVLHDSSTDTQYF.